This TCR beta chain was profiled in a study of graft-versus-host responses after intestinal transplantation. Study background: Grafts that recipients had were multivisceral, liver-intestinal, or isolated intestinal transplants. Anti-thymocyte globulin served as induction for all recipients, who then took tacrolimus and steroids for 2 to 4 years.

Per germline, CDR1 SNHLY and CDR2 FYNNEI. The CDR3 sequence is 15 residues long. Unmatched junction bases numbered 9, after V lost 8 bases and J lost 0 bases. Worth noting for this clone: Its matching antigen is unknown.

Sequencing used immunoSEQ multiplex PCR; TCRdb keeps in-frame clones, though not all of them. The table shows 80,000 to 95,000 clones, with about 92% occurring only once. The rearrangement links TRBV2 to TRBJ2-7; 8 nucleotides agree with TRBD1. Sequencing was performed on unstimulated CD8+ T cells sorted from spleen or lymph node cells, taken before intestinal transplant. The clonotype was recovered from a human donor who received an intestinal transplant. The CDR3 sequence is CASDDRGASSYEQYF. CDR3 in DNA: TGTGCCAGCGATGACAGGGGCGCCTCCTCCTACGAGCAGTACTTC.